Listed below are T cell receptor beta chains from one sample, sequenced in a study of glioma-infiltrating T cells after dendritic cell vaccination. Sequencing was performed with immunoSEQ multiplex PCR; in TCRdb, only in-frame clones are kept and a portion is missing. The data hold some 38,000 clones, with roughly four fifths observed a single time. The material sequenced was blood, taken before dendritic cell vaccination. The receptors were sampled from a human donor with glioblastoma. Each CDR3 is given with its conserved first and last residue. A D gene is named only where the DNA matches it firmly. Size tells how often a clone was seen (once, few, many) or the class of an expanded clone, and some rows leave it out.

CDR3 protein	CDR3 DNA	clone size	J gene	V gene	D gene
CASRTTYQETQYF	TGTGCCAGCAGGACAACGTACCAAGAGACCCAGTACTTC	.	TRBJ2-5	TRBV7-9	.
CASSQDWGLGTEAFF	TGTGCCAGCAGCCAAGATTGGGGGCTGGGGACTGAAGCTTTCTTT	.	TRBJ1-1	TRBV13	.
CASSLPTGLMTEAFF	TGTGCCAGCTCACTCCCGACAGGGTTAATGACTGAAGCTTTCTTT	.	TRBJ1-1	TRBV18	TRBD1
CASSQGLSDTQYF	TGTGCCAGCAGTCAGGGACTTTCAGATACGCAGTATTTT	.	TRBJ2-3	TRBV6-5	.
CSAWANEQFF	TGCAGTGCTTGGGCGAATGAGCAGTTCTTC	.	TRBJ2-1	TRBV20-1	.
CASTLVRDILNQPQHF	TGTGCCAGCACCTTAGTCCGGGACATCCTAAATCAGCCCCAGCATTTT	.	TRBJ1-5	TRBV28	.
CASSLWAGNEQYF	TGTGCCAGCAGCTTATGGGCGGGAAACGAGCAGTACTTC	once	TRBJ2-7	TRBV7-9	.
CASRDRAESSYNSPLHF	TGTGCCAGCCGGGACAGGGCCGAAAGCTCCTATAATTCACCCCTCCACTTT	.	TRBJ1-6	TRBV19	TRBD1
CASSSWSGTRYEQFF	TGTGCCAGCAGCTCCTGGTCCGGGACTAGATATGAGCAGTTCTTC	.	TRBJ2-1	TRBV7-9	TRBD2
CASSTRHGYEQYF	TGTGCCAGTAGTACCCGACACGGCTACGAGCAGTACTTC	.	TRBJ2-7	TRBV19	.
CASSLDVGFDEQFF	TGTGCCAGCAGCTTAGATGTCGGGTTCGATGAGCAGTTCTTC	once	TRBJ2-1	TRBV11-3	.
CASSPRDRGTETQYF	TGCGCCAGCAGCCCCCGGGACAGGGGGACGGAGACCCAGTACTTC	.	TRBJ2-5	TRBV4-1	TRBD1